What follows are 30 T cell receptor beta chains derived from one specimen sequenced in a study of cytomegalovirus exposure and HLA in healthy donors. Use of 60 Vbeta and 13 Jbeta primers characterized the PCR. Only in-frame clones appear in the TCRdb table, and some are missing; sequencing was by immunoSEQ multiplex PCR. The sample holds 150,000 to 200,000 clones, about four fifths seen once. Sequences were obtained from PBMCs. Receptor source: a female donor in good health and CMV-seronegative.

The CDR3 nucleotides read TGCGCCAGCAGTCATTCCAGACAGGGTGAATATGGCTACACCTTC. It specifies CASSHSRQGEYGYTF. The gene calls are TRBV23-1 and TRBJ1-2, with 7 bases identical to TRBD1. TRBV23-1 is an ORF for which the function is uncertain. The CDR3 sequence is 15 residues long. V gave up 3 bases and J gave up 5 bases; unmatched junction bases: 9.

This clone has more than one count but fewer than ten. In DNA, the CDR3 is TGTGCCAGCAGTACTGGGGGGGATTGGGACTATGGCTACACCTTC. It translates to CASSTGGDWDYGYTF. This sequence joins TRBV6-6 and TRBJ1-2; D is perhaps TRBD1 (5 bases). V shed 5 bases and J shed 3 bases, with 16 bases lying between them. Germline V CDR1 and CDR2: MNHNY, SVGAGI (reference sequence). This CDR3 comprises 15 residues.

Written as DNA, the CDR3 is TGTGCCAGCAGTGATAGGGGCTATGGCTACACCTTC. As protein: CASSDRGYGYTF. The chain recombines TRBV2 with TRBJ1-2; possibly TRBD1 for D (5 bases). V dropped 3 bases and J dropped 4 bases, with 6 bases sitting between them. This CDR3 is built from 12 residues. In germline, CDR1 is SNHLY, CDR2 FYNNEI.

The rearrangement links TRBV7-2 to TRBJ1-5; possible D gene TRBD1, 5 bases. The length of the CDR3 is 15 residues. Germline V lookup: CDR1 SGHTA, CDR2 FQGNSA. The V gene lost 5 bases and the J gene lost 5 bases, with 16 bases spanning the gap. The CDR3 coding sequence is TGTGCCAGCAGCCCTCGGGGGGGATCGCATCAGCCCCAGCATTTT. Translating it yields CASSPRGGSHQPQHF.

This chain uses TRBV2 with TRBJ1-1, with a tentative D call TRBD1 (5 bases). The V gene's germline CDR1 is SNHLY and CDR2 FYNNEI. There are 13 residues in the CDR3. The ends were cut back, 5 bases at V and 6 bases at J, with 13 bases in the middle. The CDR3 coding sequence is TGTGCCAGCAGTCCTCAGGGATTTGCTGAAGCTTTCTTT. It translates to CASSPQGFAEAFF.

The V gene is TRBV11-3, the J gene TRBJ2-6, with TRBD1 matching 7 bases. The CDR3 contains 15 residues. From germline, CDR1 is SGHNT and CDR2 YENEEA. The trim removed 4 bases at V and 4 bases at J, leaving 4 bases unmatched. CDR3 sequence (DNA): TGTGCCAGCAGCTCAGACAGGGCCGGGGCCAACGTCCTGACTTTC. Its protein product is CASSSDRAGANVLTF.

V usage is TRBV4-3 and J usage is TRBJ1-6, with TRBD1 matching over 8 bases. The germline gives CDR1 LGHNA, CDR2 YSLEER. The CDR3 has 15 amino acids. J gave up 6 bases and V 5 bases, and 6 bases lay outside the gene matches. The DNA for the CDR3 is TGCGCCAGCAGCGACAGGGGACAAACTAATTCACCCCTCCACTTT. This gives the protein CASSDRGQTNSPLHF.

V is TRBV6-1 and J is TRBJ2-3; 7 bases fit TRBD2. V lost 5 bases and J lost 3; bases outside the gene matches: 5. CDR1 and CDR2 from the germline V gene are MNHNS and SASEGT. CDR3 length equals 14 residues. CDR3 sequence (DNA): TGTGCCAGCAGTTTGCGGGAGATGACAGATACGCAGTATTTT. Amino acids: CASSLREMTDTQYF.

The V gene is TRBV5-6, the J gene TRBJ2-7; 9 bases align to TRBD2. Unmatched junction bases numbered 15, after V lost 5 bases and J lost 3 bases. CDR3 length equals 17 residues. CDR1 is SGHDT, CDR2 YYEEEE, per germline. The CDR3 nucleotides read TGTGCCAGCAGTCGCGACATTAGCGGGAGTCTCAGCTACGAGCAGTACTTC. This codes for CASSRDISGSLSYEQYF.

The rearrangement uses TRBV27 and TRBJ2-1; TRBD1 matches at 10 bases. Per the germline V gene, CDR1 is MNHEY and CDR2 is SMNVEV (reference sequence). The CDR3 extends over 17 amino acids. V dropped 8 bases and J dropped 3; count of bases not matched to a gene: 13. CDR3 residues: CASAKYGGTGDYNEQFF. The CDR3 DNA follows: TGTGCCAGCGCAAAGTATGGGGGGACAGGGGACTACAATGAGCAGTTCTTC.

This sequence joins TRBV28 and TRBJ2-3; 10 bases agree with TRBD2. The CDR3 runs 16 residues. Germline lookup yields CDR1 MDHEN and CDR2 SYDVKM. V dropped 3 bases and J dropped 6; count of bases not matched to a gene: 9. The CDR3 spells CASSFALAGVGDTQYF. In DNA form, the CDR3 reads TGTGCCAGCAGTTTCGCGCTAGCGGGAGTAGGGGATACGCAGTATTTT.

A few counts support this clone. V usage is TRBV27 and J usage is TRBJ2-3, with 7 nucleotides matching TRBD2. The CDR3 is made up of 15 amino acids. J was trimmed by 0 bases and V by 4 bases; bases with no gene match: 4. CDR1 is MNHEY and CDR2 is SMNVEV in the germline V gene (reference sequence). CDR3 sequence reads: CASSSRLASTDTQYF. The CDR3, as DNA: TGTGCCAGCAGTTCAAGACTAGCTAGCACAGATACGCAGTATTTT.

The chain employs TRBV6-1 and TRBJ2-3, with D perhaps TRBD1 (6 bases). Trimming removed 1 base at V and 3 bases at J, with 8 bases between. The CDR3 covers 14 residues. In germline, CDR1 is MNHNS, CDR2 SASEGT. The CDR3 coding sequence is TGTGCCAGCAGTGAAGGGCAGGGGACAGATACGCAGTATTTT. Translation: CASSEGQGTDTQYF.

The gene calls are TRBV4-2 and TRBJ1-2; 7 positions match TRBD1. V shed 2 bases and J 0 bases; nucleotides not matched to a gene: 3. The germline V gene has CDR1 LGHNA and CDR2 YNFKEQ. CDR3 length: 15 residues. In DNA, the CDR3 is TGTGCCAGCAGCCAAACGACAGGGACTAACTATGGCTACACCTTC. It codes for CASSQTTGTNYGYTF.

The gene calls are TRBV18 and TRBJ2-5, with D possibly being TRBD2 (6 bases). The CDR3 covers 14 residues. Germline V CDR1 and CDR2: KGHSH, LQKENI. Trimming stripped 1 base from V and 4 bases from J, with 10 bases between. CDR3 sequence reads: CASSPLAAGETQYF. CDR3 sequence (DNA): TGTGCCAGCTCACCACTAGCGGCTGGAGAGACCCAGTACTTC.

V and J are TRBV11-2 and TRBJ2-1, with D maybe TRBD2 (6 bases). The CDR3 runs to 15 residues. Germline lookup yields CDR1 SGHAT and CDR2 FQNNGV. The ends were cut back, 5 bases at V and 3 bases at J, with 14 bases in the middle. Here the CDR3 reads CASSASSADYNEQFF. As DNA, the CDR3 is TGTGCCAGCAGCGCGTCTAGCGCGGACTACAATGAGCAGTTCTTC.

The CDR3 sequence: CASSFPSSGQYF. The CDR3 nucleotides read TGTGCCAGCAGCTTCCCGTCTTCGGGGCAGTATTTT. The chain has TRBV7-8 and TRBJ2-3; no clear D. Deletions cut 3 bases from V and 11 bases from J, with 12 bases between. Germline CDR1 SGHVS, CDR2 FQNEAQ. The CDR3 has 12 amino acids.

The CDR3 DNA is TGTGCCAGCAGCGGGGGGTGGGGGTCCTCTAGCACAGATACGCAGTATTTT. Encoded protein: CASSGGWGSSSTDTQYF. V is TRBV28 and J is TRBJ2-3, with TRBD2 identical over 7 bases. The CDR3 contains 17 residues. The junction had 12 bases not matched to a gene; V was cut back by 6 bases and J by 0 bases. CDR1 is MDHEN, CDR2 SYDVKM, per germline.

The rearrangement links TRBV4-3 to TRBJ1-1, with D perhaps matching TRBD1 (6 bases). V lost 1 base and J lost 9, with 18 bases in between. The germline gives CDR1 LGHNA, CDR2 YSLEER. The CDR3 is 15 amino acids. CDR3 sequence (DNA): TGCGCCAGCAGCCAAGTTCCGGGGGGCATTGTGAAAGCTTTCTTT. This gives the protein CASSQVPGGIVKAFF.

This clone was seen a few times. The V gene is TRBV7-9, the J gene TRBJ2-1, with 12 bases matching TRBD2. In germline, CDR1 is SEHNR, CDR2 FQNEAQ (reference sequence). V lost 3 bases, J lost 6 bases, and 6 bases stayed unmatched. This CDR3 has 16 amino acids. CDR3 loop: CASSFRTSGNINEQFF. CDR3 nucleotide sequence: TGTGCCAGCAGCTTTCGGACTAGCGGGAACATCAATGAGCAGTTCTTC.

The V gene is TRBV7-9, the J gene TRBJ2-7; TRBD1 aligns across 8 bases. This CDR3 is 14 amino acids long. J lost 5 bases, V lost 4 bases, and 7 bases had no gene match. Germline-derived CDR1 and CDR2 are SEHNR and FQNEAQ (reference sequence). The CDR3 DNA reads as TGTGCCAGCAGCTCGGACAGGGTATATGACGAGCAGTACTTC. Encoded protein: CASSSDRVYDEQYF.

CDR3 amino acids: CASSFVAGGVVDTQYF. CDR3 nucleotide sequence: TGTGCCAGCAGTTTCGTAGCGGGAGGAGTAGTAGATACGCAGTATTTT. V and J are TRBV28 and TRBJ2-3; TRBD2 matches 10 bases. V gave up 3 bases and J gave up 5 bases; unmatched junction bases: 8. Per the germline V gene, CDR1 is MDHEN and CDR2 is SYDVKM. The CDR3 length is 16 residues.

This clone was seen a few times. The CDR3 nucleotides read TGTGCCAGCAGCCTTAATGGTCGGCAGGGAGGGACCGGGGAGCTGTTTTTT. Its protein is CASSLNGRQGGTGELFF. This sequence joins TRBV7-3 and TRBJ2-2; 7 bases are shared with TRBD2. Germline CDR1 SGHTA, CDR2 FQGTGA. The CDR3 has 17 amino acids. The trim removed 5 bases at V and 5 bases at J, leaving 14 bases unmatched.

The V gene is TRBV21-1, the J gene TRBJ1-5; the listed D gene, TRBD1, was not tested against the DNA. TRBV21-1 has pseudogene status. This CDR3 is 14 amino acids long. CDR3 sequence reads: CASSKGQDNQPQHF. For the CDR3, the DNA is TGTGCCAGCAGCAAAGGACAGGACAATCAGCCCCAGCATTTT.

This clone was detected only a few times. The gene calls are TRBV5-1 and TRBJ2-7; tentatively, D is TRBD1 (5 bases). Trimming cost V 0 bases and J 3 bases, with 13 bases left between them. The CDR3 has 15 amino acids. From germline, CDR1 is SGHRS and CDR2 YFSETQ. Here the CDR3 DNA reads TGCGCCAGCAGCTTGGTCCAGGGAATTAACTACGAGCAGTACTTC. This sequence encodes CASSLVQGINYEQYF.

V and J are TRBV7-8 and TRBJ2-1, with 8 bases that match TRBD2. From germline, CDR1 is SGHVS and CDR2 FQNEAQ. This CDR3 spans 17 amino acids. Trimming cost V 6 bases and J 0 bases; bases outside gene matches: 10. The CDR3 spells CASRTSGNTISYNEQFF. The CDR3 nucleotides read TGTGCCAGCAGAACTAGCGGAAATACGATCTCCTACAATGAGCAGTTCTTC. Variable domain in full (rest from reference TRBV7-8 and TRBJ2-1): GAGVSQSPRYKVAKRGQDVALRCDPISGHVSLFWYQQALGQGPEFLTYFQNEAQLDKSGLPSDRFFAERPEGSVSTLKIQRTQQEDSAVYLCASRTSGNTISYNEQFFGPGTRLTVL.

The V and J genes are TRBV9 and TRBJ1-6; the match to TRBD1 covers 11 bases. This CDR3 contains 16 residues. The junction had 7 bases not matched to a gene; V was cut back by 6 bases and J by 5 bases. Germline V gene sequence: CDR1 SGDLS, CDR2 YYNGEE. The CDR3 nucleotides read TGTGCCAGCACAAGGACAGGGGGCGCTGATAATTCACCCCTCCACTTT. The encoded protein is CASTRTGGADNSPLHF.

The chain is built from TRBV15 and TRBJ1-1; D might be TRBD1 (5 bases). The germline V gene encodes CDR1 LNHNV and CDR2 YYDKDF (reference sequence). Trimming took 5 bases from V and 1 from J, leaving 17 bases between them. There are 16 residues in the CDR3. The CDR3 DNA reads as TGTGCCACCAGCCTAGGAGTATCGACAGCGAACACTGAAGCTTTCTTT. Translation: CATSLGVSTANTEAFF.

This rearrangement joins TRBV18 to TRBJ1-3; the D is unclear. V was cut by 2 bases and J by 0 bases, with 11 bases left in between. The CDR3 consists of 16 residues. CDR1 and CDR2 from the germline V gene are KGHSH and LQKENI. Here the CDR3 reads CASSPLEFRSGNTIYF. In nucleotides, the CDR3 is TGTGCCAGCTCACCATTAGAGTTCCGCTCTGGAAACACCATATATTTT. The complete variable domain, with remaining parts taken from reference TRBV18 and TRBJ1-3, reads NAGVMQNPRHLVRRRGQEARLRCSPMKGHSHVYWYRQLPEEGLKFMVYLQKENIIDESGMPKERFSAEFPKEGPSILRIQQVVRGDSAAYFCASSPLEFRSGNTIYFGEGSWLTVV.

V and J are TRBV5-4 and TRBJ2-5; D remains ambiguous. The DNA end is more similar to TRBJ2-7, so the J call may be wrong. The length of the CDR3 is 13 residues. The germline V gene has CDR1 SGHNT and CDR2 YYREEE (reference sequence). CDR3 coding DNA: TGTGCCAGCAGCTTGGAGTTCTCCTACGAGCAGTACTTC. Residues: CASSLEFSYEQYF.